The 25 T cell receptor beta chains below were found in one sample sequenced in a study of cytomegalovirus exposure and HLA in healthy donors (dated by TCRdb to 2016 to 2017). Library generation was performed with the immunoSEQ multiplex PCR assay. For the multiplex PCR, a mixture combining 60 forward primers for TCR Vbeta segments and 13 reverse primers for TCR Jbeta segments was used. TCRdb took this table from immuneACCESS and kept in-frame rearrangements with V and J called. Such tables lack part of the clones; where checked against another copy, unresolved V genes explain under half of the gap, and the rest is unexplained. The sample yields roughly 120,000 clones; 81% were counted once. The ten largest clonotypes hold under 5% of the sample. The sample consisted of PBMCs. The source of these receptors is a woman in her thirties in good health and CMV-seronegative.

This clone was seen only a few times. The chain carries TRBV15 and TRBJ1-1; maybe TRBD1 (5 bases). The germline gives CDR1 LNHNV, CDR2 YYDKDF (reference sequence). V shed 1 base and J shed 1 base, with 7 bases lying between them. The CDR3 runs 14 residues. CDR3 loop: CATSRVGGNTEAFF. In DNA form, the CDR3 reads TGTGCCACCAGCAGAGTGGGGGGGAACACTGAAGCTTTCTTT.

This clone was counted a single time. The chain links TRBV28 to TRBJ1-1, with 7 bases fitting TRBD1. Trimming took 2 bases from V and 5 from J; bases not matched to a gene: 8. Germline V gene lookup returns CDR1 MDHEN and CDR2 SYDVKM. This CDR3 contains 15 residues. For the CDR3, the DNA is TGTGCCAGCAGTTTACAAAGGGGGCGCGGAACTGAAGCTTTCTTT. This translates into CASSLQRGRGTEAFF.

The CDR3 loop is CASSGQGYNEQFF. Here the CDR3 DNA reads TGTGCCAGCAGTGGGCAGGGGTACAATGAGCAGTTCTTC. This sequence joins TRBV27 and TRBJ2-1; possible D gene TRBD1, 6 bases. V was trimmed by 5 bases and J by 4 bases, leaving 9 bases between them. The CDR3 sequence is 13 residues long. Germline V CDR1 and CDR2: MNHEY, SMNVEV (reference sequence).

This chain links TRBV30 with TRBJ1-5; a weak D match, TRBD1 (6 bases). Trimming left V 2 bases short and J 4 bases short, with 12 bases between. CDR3 size: 14 residues. The V gene's germline CDR1 is GTSNPN and CDR2 SVGIG (reference sequence). CDR3 coding DNA: TGTGCCTGGAGTTTACAGGGTCGAAATCAGCCCCAGCATTTT. This translates into CAWSLQGRNQPQHF.

The rearrangement joins TRBV5-1 to TRBJ2-5; TRBD2 matches 8 bases. Germline V gene lookup returns CDR1 SGHRS and CDR2 YFSETQ. The CDR3 runs to 15 residues. V gave up 4 bases and J gave up 5 bases; unmatched junction bases: 10. This CDR3 is CASSPSSGSEETQYF. The CDR3 region has the DNA TGCGCCAGCAGCCCCTCGAGCGGGAGCGAGGAGACCCAGTACTTC.

The chain has TRBV27 and TRBJ1-5, with unresolved D. The CDR3 contains 14 residues. Trimming left V 1 base short and J 5 bases short, with 9 bases between. The germline CDR1 and CDR2 sequences are MNHEY and SMNVEV (reference sequence). The CDR3 DNA follows: TGTGCCAGCAGTTTATTGGGCGCAGATCAGCCCCAGCATTTT. Protein: CASSLLGADQPQHF.

CDR3 DNA sequence: TGTGCCACGGCGGGACTAGGGGAGACCCAGTACTTC. It encodes CATAGLGETQYF. The chain employs TRBV27 and TRBJ2-5; TRBD2 matches 8 bases. This CDR3 has 12 amino acids. Germline CDR1 MNHEY, CDR2 SMNVEV (reference sequence). V shed 10 bases and J 5 bases; nucleotides not matched to a gene: 6.

The chain combines TRBV28 with TRBJ2-5; D possibly corresponds to TRBD2 (5 bases). The germline V gene has CDR1 MDHEN and CDR2 SYDVKM. This CDR3 spans 14 amino acids. Trimming left V 3 bases short and J 5 bases short, with 13 bases between. CDR3 in DNA: TGTGCCAGCAGTTTGCGGGCGACCGTGGAGACCCAGTACTTC. It codes for CASSLRATVETQYF.

This sequence joins TRBV6-1 and TRBJ2-7, with TRBD2 identical over 7 bases. Germline trimming cut 4 bases from V and 4 bases from J; bases unmatched to any gene: 13. This CDR3 is built from 16 residues. Germline V CDR1 and CDR2: MNHNS, SASEGT. In nucleotides, the CDR3 is TGTGCCAGCAGTGTTACTAGCGCCCAAGGGGTTTACGAGCAGTACTTC. Translation: CASSVTSAQGVYEQYF.

The rearrangement joins TRBV5-1 to TRBJ2-3; TRBD2 agrees at 8 bases. CDR3 length equals 15 residues. Germline V gene lookup returns CDR1 SGHRS and CDR2 YFSETQ. Trimming took 0 bases from V and 4 from J; bases not matched to a gene: 4. The CDR3 coding sequence is TGCGCCAGCAGCTTGGGTGGCGGGGGGTCAGATACGCAGTATTTT. Amino acid sequence: CASSLGGGGSDTQYF.

This rearrangement joins TRBV21-1 to TRBJ2-7; TRBD2, the table's D call, was not compared with the DNA. TRBV21-1 is a pseudogene. The CDR3 has 15 amino acids. The CDR3 DNA sequence: TGTGCCAGCAGCAAAGCCCCGGGAGGGCCCTACGAGCAGTACTTC. This translates into CASSKAPGGPYEQYF.

The gene calls are TRBV28 and TRBJ1-1; 7 nucleotides align to TRBD1. CDR1 is MDHEN and CDR2 is SYDVKM in the germline V gene. The CDR3 sequence is 13 residues long. Germline trimming cut 6 bases from V and 5 bases from J; bases unmatched to any gene: 6. CDR3 residues: CASSPVTGTEAFF. CDR3 DNA sequence: TGTGCCAGCAGCCCGGTGACAGGGACTGAAGCTTTCTTT.

V is TRBV7-8 and J is TRBJ2-5; 7 bases match TRBD2. Germline trimming cut 8 bases from V and 9 bases from J; bases unmatched to any gene: 9. The V gene's germline CDR1 is SGHVS and CDR2 FQNEAQ. The CDR3 extends over 12 amino acids. The CDR3 sequence: CASRGGEGAQYF. CDR3 coding DNA: TGTGCCAGCCGTGGGGGGGAAGGGGCCCAGTACTTC.

The rearrangement joins TRBV7-9 to TRBJ1-1; D might be TRBD1 (5 bases). CDR3 length: 18 residues. Germline V lookup: CDR1 SEHNR, CDR2 FQNEAQ (reference sequence). The V gene lost 0 bases and the J gene lost 0 bases, with 17 bases spanning the gap. The CDR3 loop is CASSLARTLPHMNTEAFF. As DNA, the CDR3 is TGTGCCAGCAGCTTAGCGAGGACACTCCCCCACATGAACACTGAAGCTTTCTTT.

V and J are TRBV5-1 and TRBJ2-3; a weak D match, TRBD2 (5 bases). V lost 3 bases to trimming and J lost 0 bases, with 11 bases between them. The CDR3 is 15 amino acids. Germline V gene data show CDR1 as SGHRS and CDR2 as YFSETQ. CDR3 nucleotide sequence: TGCGCCAGCAGCTCGAGGGCGGAAAGCACAGATACGCAGTATTTT. Its protein product is CASSSRAESTDTQYF.

The gene calls are TRBV7-6 and TRBJ2-7, with a weak D call TRBD2 (6 bases). Trimming shortened V by 4 bases and J by 5 bases, and 18 bases separated the two germline ends. Germline CDR1 is SGHVS and CDR2 is FNYEAQ. This CDR3 region has 15 residues. In nucleotides, the CDR3 is TGTGCCAGCAGCTACTCCGGGACTCCCCCCGACGAGCAGTACTTC. Translation: CASSYSGTPPDEQYF. The full variable domain, in which reference TRBV7-6 and TRBJ2-7 provide the parts outside the CDR3, is GAGVSQSPRYKVTKRGQDVALRCDPISGHVSLYWYRQALGQGPEFLTYFNYEAQQDKSGLPNDRFSAERPEGSISTLTIQRTEQRDSAMYRCASSYSGTPPDEQYFGPGTRLTVT.

The chain employs TRBV7-3 and TRBJ2-1; 8 bases align to TRBD2. V trimming: 8 bases; J trimming: 7 bases; junction bases outside the gene matches: 13. Germline V lookup: CDR1 SGHTA, CDR2 FQGTGA. There are 15 residues in the CDR3. CDR3 bases: TGTGCCAGCCGGTTGGGAGCGGGAGTGGGTAATGAGCAGTTCTTC. Its translation is CASRLGAGVGNEQFF.

The V call is TRBV10-3, the J call TRBJ1-3; D is perhaps TRBD1 (6 bases). The CDR3 has 17 residues. V was pared by 6 bases and J by 0 bases, with 18 bases between. Germline CDR1 and CDR2: ENHRY and SYGVKD. DNA for the CDR3: TGTGCCATCAGCATATCCGGACAGTCAGTCTCTGGAAACACCATATATTTT. It yields the protein CAISISGQSVSGNTIYF.

The V and J genes are TRBV4-2 and TRBJ2-3; 12 bases match TRBD2. In germline, CDR1 is LGHNA, CDR2 YNFKEQ. J gave up 2 bases and V 4 bases, and 7 bases lay outside the gene matches. The CDR3 is made up of 17 amino acids. The CDR3 DNA is TGTGCCAGCAGCCGCGGGACTAGCGGGTGGGACACAGATACGCAGTATTTT. This codes for CASSRGTSGWDTDTQYF.

This chain joins TRBV16 and TRBJ2-7, with TRBD2 matching over 15 bases. Trimming at V came to 1 base and at J to 2 bases, leaving 9 bases not matched to a gene. Germline V gene sequence: CDR1 KGHSY, CDR2 FQNENV. The CDR3 sequence is 19 residues long. The CDR3 protein is CASSQFQGTSGRTTYEQYF. The CDR3 DNA sequence: TGTGCCAGCAGCCAATTTCAAGGGACTAGCGGGAGGACTACCTACGAGCAGTACTTC.

This chain uses TRBV13 with TRBJ2-5, with D unclear. The J call may be in error: the DNA end matches TRBJ2-7 better. This CDR3 has 11 residues. Germline values: CDR1 PRHDT, CDR2 FYEKMQ (reference sequence). The CDR3 is CASSSQSEQYF. For the CDR3, the DNA is TGTGCCAGCAGCTCCCAGAGCGAGCAGTACTTC.

The chain combines TRBV7-2 with TRBJ2-3; perhaps TRBD2 as D (6 bases). Looked up from germline, CDR1 is SGHTA and CDR2 is FQGNSA. Deletions cut 8 bases from V and 3 bases from J, with 18 bases between. This CDR3 is built from 15 residues. In DNA, the CDR3 is TGTGCCAGCGGGGGGATCATTGGCGAAACAGATACGCAGTATTTT. Amino acids: CASGGIIGETDTQYF.

CDR3 protein: CASGRQGDEKLFF. The DNA of the CDR3 is TGTGCCAGCGGACGACAGGGGGATGAAAAACTGTTTTTT. This rearrangement joins TRBV9 to TRBJ1-4, with 9 bases fitting TRBD1. The trim removed 7 bases at V and 6 bases at J, leaving 4 bases unmatched. Germline V gene sequence: CDR1 SGDLS, CDR2 YYNGEE. The CDR3 totals 13 residues.

The rearrangement uses TRBV28 and TRBJ2-7; D is perhaps TRBD1 (6 bases). There are 13 residues in the CDR3. The V gene's germline CDR1 is MDHEN and CDR2 SYDVKM. With 11 bases removed from V and 4 bases from J, the gap between germline ends came to 18 bases. CDR3 nucleotide sequence: TGTGCCGCGACTCGAAGGGGGATGTACGAGCAGTACTTC. Translation gives CAATRRGMYEQYF.

The genes are TRBV11-2 and TRBJ2-5; 7 bases are a match to TRBD1. The end of the DNA fits TRBJ2-7 better, so the J call may be wrong. This CDR3 contains 14 residues. CDR1 is SGHAT, CDR2 FQNNGV, per germline. This CDR3 is CASSKSGQSYEQYF. CDR3 coding DNA: TGTGCCAGCAGCAAATCGGGACAGTCCTACGAGCAGTACTTC.